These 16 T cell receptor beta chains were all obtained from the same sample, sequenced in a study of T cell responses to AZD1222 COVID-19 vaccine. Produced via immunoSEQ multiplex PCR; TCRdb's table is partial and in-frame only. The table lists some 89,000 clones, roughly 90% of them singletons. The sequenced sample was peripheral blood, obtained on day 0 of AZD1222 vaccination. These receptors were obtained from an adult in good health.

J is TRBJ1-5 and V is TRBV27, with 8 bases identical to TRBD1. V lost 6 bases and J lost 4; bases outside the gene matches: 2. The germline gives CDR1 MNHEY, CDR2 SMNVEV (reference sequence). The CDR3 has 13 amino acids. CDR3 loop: CASRTGGNQPQHF. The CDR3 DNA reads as TGTGCCAGCAGAACAGGGGGGAATCAGCCCCAGCATTTT.

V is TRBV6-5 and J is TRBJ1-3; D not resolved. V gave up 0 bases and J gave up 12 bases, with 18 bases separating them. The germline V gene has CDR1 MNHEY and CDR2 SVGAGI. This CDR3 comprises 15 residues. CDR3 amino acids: CASSYSGTSSRDIYF. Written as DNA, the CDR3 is TGTGCCAGCAGTTACTCGGGCACCTCGTCGAGGGACATATATTTT.

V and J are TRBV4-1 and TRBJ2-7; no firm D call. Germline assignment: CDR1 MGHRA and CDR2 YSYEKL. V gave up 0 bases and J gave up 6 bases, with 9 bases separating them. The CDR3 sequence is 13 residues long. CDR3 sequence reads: CASSQDPFLEQYF. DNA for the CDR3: TGCGCCAGCAGCCAAGACCCCTTCCTCGAGCAGTACTTC.

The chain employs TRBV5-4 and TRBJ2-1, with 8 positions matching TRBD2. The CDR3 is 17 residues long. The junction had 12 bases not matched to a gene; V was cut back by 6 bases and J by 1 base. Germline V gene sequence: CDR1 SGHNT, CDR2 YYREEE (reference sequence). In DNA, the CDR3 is TGTGCCAGCAACATTGGCGCTAGCGGGTCGTCCTACAATGAGCAGTTCTTC. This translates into CASNIGASGSSYNEQFF.

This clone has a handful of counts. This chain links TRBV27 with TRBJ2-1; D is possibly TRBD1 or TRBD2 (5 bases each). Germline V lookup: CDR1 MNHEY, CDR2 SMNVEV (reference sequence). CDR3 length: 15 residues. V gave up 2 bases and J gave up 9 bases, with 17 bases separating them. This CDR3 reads CASSLVKQSGTEQFF. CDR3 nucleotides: TGTGCCAGCAGTTTAGTGAAACAGTCCGGGACTGAGCAGTTCTTC.

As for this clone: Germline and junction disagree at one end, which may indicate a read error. The CDR3 bases are TGTGCCAGCAGCTTTAGCGACTACGGGCAGTACTTC. Its protein product is CASSFSDYGQYF. The rearrangement joins TRBV5-6 to TRBJ2-7; D perhaps matches TRBD2 (5 bases). From germline, CDR1 is SGHDT and CDR2 YYEEEE. CDR3 length equals 12 residues.

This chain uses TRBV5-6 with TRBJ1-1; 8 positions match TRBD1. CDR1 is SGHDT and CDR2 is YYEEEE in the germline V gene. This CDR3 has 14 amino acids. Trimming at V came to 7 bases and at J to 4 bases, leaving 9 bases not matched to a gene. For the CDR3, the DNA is TGTGCCAGCCGGAACAACAGGGGGGGCACTGAAGCTTTCTTT. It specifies CASRNNRGGTEAFF.

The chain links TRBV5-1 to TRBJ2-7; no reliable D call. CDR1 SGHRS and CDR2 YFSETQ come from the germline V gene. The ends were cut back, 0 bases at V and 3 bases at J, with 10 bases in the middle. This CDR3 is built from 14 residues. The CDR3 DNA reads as TGCGCCAGCAGCTTGGTGGTGGGTCACTACGAGCAGTACTTC. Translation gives CASSLVVGHYEQYF.

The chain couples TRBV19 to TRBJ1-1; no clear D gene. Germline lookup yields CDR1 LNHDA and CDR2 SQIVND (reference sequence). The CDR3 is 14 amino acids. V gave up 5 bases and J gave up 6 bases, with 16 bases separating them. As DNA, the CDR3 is TGTGCCAGTAGTCGAAGGACCGAGTTGCCTGAAGCTTTCTTT. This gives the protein CASSRRTELPEAFF.

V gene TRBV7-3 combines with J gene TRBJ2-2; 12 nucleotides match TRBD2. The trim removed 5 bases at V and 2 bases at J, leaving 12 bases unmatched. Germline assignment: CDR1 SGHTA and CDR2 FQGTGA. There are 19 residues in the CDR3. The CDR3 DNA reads TGTGCCAGCAGCCCCGGACTAGCGGGGACCGGTGTTAACACCGGGGAGCTGTTTTTT. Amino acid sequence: CASSPGLAGTGVNTGELFF.

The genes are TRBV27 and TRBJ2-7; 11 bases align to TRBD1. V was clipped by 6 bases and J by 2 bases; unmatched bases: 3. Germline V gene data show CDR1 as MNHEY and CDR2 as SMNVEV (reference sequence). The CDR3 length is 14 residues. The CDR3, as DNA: TGTGCCAGCAGCCCGGGACAGGGGGCCTACGAGCAGTACTTC. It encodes CASSPGQGAYEQYF.

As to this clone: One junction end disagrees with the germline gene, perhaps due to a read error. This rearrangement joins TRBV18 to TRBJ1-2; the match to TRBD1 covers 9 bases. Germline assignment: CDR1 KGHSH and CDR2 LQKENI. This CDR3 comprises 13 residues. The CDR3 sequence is CASSPDGTGSLVF. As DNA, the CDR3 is TGTGCCAGCTCACCAGACGGGACAGGGTCTTTAGTCTTC.

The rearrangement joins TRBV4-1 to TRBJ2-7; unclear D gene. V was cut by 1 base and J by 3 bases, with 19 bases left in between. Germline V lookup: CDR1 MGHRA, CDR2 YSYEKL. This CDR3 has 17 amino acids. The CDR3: CASSQARTETQNYEQYF. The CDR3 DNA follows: TGCGCCAGCAGCCAAGCAAGGACGGAGACCCAAAACTACGAGCAGTACTTC.

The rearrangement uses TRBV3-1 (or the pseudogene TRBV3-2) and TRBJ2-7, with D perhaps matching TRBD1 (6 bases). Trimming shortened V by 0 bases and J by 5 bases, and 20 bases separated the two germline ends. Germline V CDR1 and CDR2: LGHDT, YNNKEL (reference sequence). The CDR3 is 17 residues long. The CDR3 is CASSQDGEWGPLDEQYF. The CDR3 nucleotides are TGTGCCAGCAGCCAAGACGGGGAGTGGGGGCCCCTGGACGAGCAGTACTTC.

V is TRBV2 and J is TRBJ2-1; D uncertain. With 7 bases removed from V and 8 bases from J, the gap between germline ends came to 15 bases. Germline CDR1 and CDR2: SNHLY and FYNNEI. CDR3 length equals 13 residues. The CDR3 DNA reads TGTGCCAGCATCCCAGAACCTTGGTATGAGCAGTTCTTC. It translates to CASIPEPWYEQFF.

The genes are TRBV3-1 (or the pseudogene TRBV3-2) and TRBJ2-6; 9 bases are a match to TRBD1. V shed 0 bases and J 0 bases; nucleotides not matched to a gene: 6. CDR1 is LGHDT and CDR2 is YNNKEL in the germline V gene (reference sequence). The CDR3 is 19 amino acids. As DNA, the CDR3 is TGTGCCAGCAGCCAAGATTGGAAGGGACAGGGCTCTGGGGCCAACGTCCTGACTTTC. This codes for CASSQDWKGQGSGANVLTF.